This T cell receptor (beta chain) was captured by sequencing in a study of blood T cells in healthy people across ages. Broader study findings: Unsorted PBMCs blocked a conclusive comparison of naive and antigen-experienced cells. Per-million-T-cell TCR beta diversity fell roughly linearly with age.

Looked up from germline, CDR1 is DFQATT and CDR2 is SNEGSKA (reference sequence). The CDR3 is 14 residues long. Next came a second PCR, run for about 6 to 12 cycles, which used a sample-barcoded 5' primer along with a J-beta primer mix. From the 5' RACE reads, TCRdb called clonotypes with MiXCR, one entry per CDR3 protein. The sample yields more than 650,000 distinct CDR3 sequences, about 20% seen once. Each donor's blood draw was approximately 10 milliliters of peripheral blood. Comment on this clonotype: Antigen unknown.

The chain employs TRBV20-1 and TRBJ2-7, with D hard to call. The tail of the sequence fits TRBJ2-5 better, so the J call may be wrong. The material sequenced was blood. The TCR sequence derives from a man aged 65 to 79 in good health. This chain's CDR3 is CSARVESYQETQYF. Written as DNA, the CDR3 is TGCAGTGCTAGAGTCGAGAGTTACCAAGAGACCCAGTACTTC.